This T cell receptor (beta chain) was found in a study of blood T cell repertoires in COVID-19. About the research overall: T cells, B-cell-depleted T cells, or PBMCs supplied cDNA or gDNA.

Recovered Cohort 3 donors showed two negative PCRs, clearance, or symptom resolution. Per the germline V gene, CDR1 is MGHRA and CDR2 is YSYEKL. V was clipped by 5 bases and J by 0 bases, with 11 bases between them. The CDR3 is 15 residues long. Original processing notes: Cell counts per sample came from amplifying reference gene primers. Generated by immunoSEQ multiplex PCR, the TCRdb table keeps only in-frame clones and is missing some. The V and J calls and clone size come from that table; D and trimming were worked out from the DNA. The table records fewer than 200,000 clones, around 82% of them present only once.

The V gene is TRBV4-1, the J gene TRBJ2-1; D might be TRBD2 (5 bases). The sequence derives from a man in his sixties who had recovered from COVID-19. Sequenced sample: PBMCs or T cells enriched from blood (not recorded which). CDR3 coding DNA: TGCGCCAGCAGCTCACTAGTTACCTCCTACAATGAGCAGTTCTTC. Translation: CASSSLVTSYNEQFF.